This TCR beta chain was retrieved from a study of blood T cell repertoires in COVID-19. At the level of the study: The samples span acute and convalescent COVID-19 from the United States, Italy and Spain. Sources were T cells, B-cell-depleted T cells, or PBMCs; the material itself was cDNA or gDNA.

Per the original methods: By means of reference gene primer amplification, nucleated cell counts were estimated. Produced via immunoSEQ multiplex PCR; TCRdb's table is partial and in-frame only. D and trimming come from the DNA, and the V and J calls and clone size come from that table. The repertoire holds 150,000 to 200,000 clones, with 80% to 90% as singletons. V lost 0 bases, J lost 5 bases, and 17 bases lay in between. The CDR3 contains 17 residues. The germline gives CDR1 GTSNPN, CDR2 SVGIG (reference sequence). V and J are TRBV30 and TRBJ1-6; a possible D gene is TRBD1 (6 bases). Sequencing was performed on peripheral blood. The sequence derives from a man in his fifties with active or convalescent COVID-19. The CDR3 DNA sequence: TGTGCCTGGAGTGTACAAAGGGGGATGAGAGATAATTCACCCCTCCACTTT. It encodes CAWSVQRGMRDNSPLHF.